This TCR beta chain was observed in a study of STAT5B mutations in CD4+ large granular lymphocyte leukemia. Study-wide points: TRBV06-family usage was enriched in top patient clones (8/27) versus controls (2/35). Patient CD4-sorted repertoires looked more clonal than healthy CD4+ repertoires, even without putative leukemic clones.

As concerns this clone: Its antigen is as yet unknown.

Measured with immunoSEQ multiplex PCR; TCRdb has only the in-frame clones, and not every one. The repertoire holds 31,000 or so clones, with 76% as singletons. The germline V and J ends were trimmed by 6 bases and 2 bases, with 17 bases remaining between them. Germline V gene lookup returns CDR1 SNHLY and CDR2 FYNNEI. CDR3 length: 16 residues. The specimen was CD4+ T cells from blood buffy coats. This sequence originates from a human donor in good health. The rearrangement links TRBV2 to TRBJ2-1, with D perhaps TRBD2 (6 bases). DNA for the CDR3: TGTGCCAGCAGCATAGAGGTAGCGGCCACCTACAATGAGCAGTTCTTC. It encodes CASSIEVAATYNEQFF. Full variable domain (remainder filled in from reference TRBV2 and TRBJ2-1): EPEVTQTPSHQVTQMGQEVILRCVPISNHLYFYWYRQILGQKVEFLVSFYNNEISEKSEIFDDQFSVERPDGSNFTLKIRSTKLEDSAMYFCASSIEVAATYNEQFFGPGTRLTVL.